The subject of this entry is one T cell receptor (beta chain). Its matching antigen is unknown. This entry is derived from a study of T cell responses to AZD1222 COVID-19 vaccine. Study results and limitations: Donor demographics were predominantly white British with a female majority; clonal diversity may be underestimated. No repertoire was sampled before or during the peak T cell response, only after it. CD4 TCRs associated with vaccination spanned spike, dominating at 160-218 and 743-854.

CDR3 length: 18 amino acids. CDR1 LGHNA and CDR2 YNFKEQ come from the germline V gene. Trimming removed 0 bases from V and 1 base from J; junction bases left unmatched: 8. The protocol was immunoSEQ multiplex PCR, while the TCRdb copy is restricted to in-frame clones and leaves out a portion. This table has about 110,000 clones, roughly 85% appearing once. The sequencing used peripheral blood, collected 28 days after the second AZD1222 dose. V usage is TRBV4-2 and J usage is TRBJ2-4; 8 bases fit TRBD1. This TCR was recovered from an adult who received the AZD1222 COVID-19 vaccine. CDR3 nucleotides: TGTGCCAGCAGCCAAGATCTCGCAGGGGGCTATGCCAAAAACATTCAGTACTTC. Protein: CASSQDLAGGYAKNIQYF.